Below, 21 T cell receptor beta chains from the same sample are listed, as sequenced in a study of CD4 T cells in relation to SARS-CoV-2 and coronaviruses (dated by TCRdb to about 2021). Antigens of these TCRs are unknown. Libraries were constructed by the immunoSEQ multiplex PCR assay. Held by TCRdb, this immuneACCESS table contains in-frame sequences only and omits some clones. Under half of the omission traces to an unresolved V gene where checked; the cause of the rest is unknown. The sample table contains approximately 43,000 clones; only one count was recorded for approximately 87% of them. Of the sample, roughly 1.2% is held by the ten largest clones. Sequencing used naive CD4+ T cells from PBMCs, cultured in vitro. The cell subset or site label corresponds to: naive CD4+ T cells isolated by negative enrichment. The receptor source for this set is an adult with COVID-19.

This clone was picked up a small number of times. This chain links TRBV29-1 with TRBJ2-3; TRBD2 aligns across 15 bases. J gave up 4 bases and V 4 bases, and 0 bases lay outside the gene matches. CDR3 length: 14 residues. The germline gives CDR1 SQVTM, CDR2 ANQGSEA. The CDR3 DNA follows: TGCAGCGTTGGGACTAGCGGGAGGGCAGATACGCAGTATTTT. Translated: CSVGTSGRADTQYF.

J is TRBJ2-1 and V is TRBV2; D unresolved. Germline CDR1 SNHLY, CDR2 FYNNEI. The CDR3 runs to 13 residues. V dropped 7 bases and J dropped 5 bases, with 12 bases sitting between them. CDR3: CASILSENNEQFF. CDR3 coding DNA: TGTGCCAGCATCCTTTCGGAAAACAATGAGCAGTTCTTC. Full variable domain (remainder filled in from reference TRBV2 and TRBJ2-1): EPEVTQTPSHQVTQMGQEVILRCVPISNHLYFYWYRQILGQKVEFLVSFYNNEISEKSEIFDDQFSVERPDGSNFTLKIRSTKLEDSAMYFCASILSENNEQFFGPGTRLTVL.

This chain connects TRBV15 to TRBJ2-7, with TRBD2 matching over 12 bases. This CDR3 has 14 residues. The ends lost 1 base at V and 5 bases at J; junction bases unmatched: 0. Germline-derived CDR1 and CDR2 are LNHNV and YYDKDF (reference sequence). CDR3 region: CATSRGTSGNEQYF. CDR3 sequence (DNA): TGTGCCACCAGCAGAGGGACTAGCGGGAACGAGCAGTACTTC.

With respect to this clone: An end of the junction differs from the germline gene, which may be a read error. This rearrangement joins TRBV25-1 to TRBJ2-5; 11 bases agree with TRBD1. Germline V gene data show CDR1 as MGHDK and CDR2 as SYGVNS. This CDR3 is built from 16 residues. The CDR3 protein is CASSEYMDRGQGTQYF. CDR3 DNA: TGTGCCAGCAGTGAATATATGGACAGGGGGCAAGGGACCCAGTACTTC.

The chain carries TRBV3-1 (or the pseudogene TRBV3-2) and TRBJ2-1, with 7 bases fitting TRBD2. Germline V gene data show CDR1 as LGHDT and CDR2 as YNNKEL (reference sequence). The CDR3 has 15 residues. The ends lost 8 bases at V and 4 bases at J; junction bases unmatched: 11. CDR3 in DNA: TGTGCCAGCGCCAAGGGCGGGAGTGGGTACAATGAGCAGTTCTTC. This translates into CASAKGGSGYNEQFF.

CDR3 DNA sequence: TGTGCCAGCAGCTTGAAGGCCGTGGACAATGAGCAGTTCTTC. It codes for CASSLKAVDNEQFF. The gene calls are TRBV7-2 and TRBJ2-1, with D unclear. The CDR3 loop spans 14 amino acids. The germline V gene has CDR1 SGHTA and CDR2 FQGNSA. The germline V and J ends were trimmed by 3 bases and 5 bases, with 11 bases remaining between them.

The CDR3 sequence is CASSLGLAGTQETQYF. The CDR3 DNA reads TGCGCCAGCAGCTTAGGACTAGCGGGAACCCAAGAGACCCAGTACTTC. The chain combines TRBV5-1 with TRBJ2-5; TRBD2 aligns across 12 bases. The CDR3 is made up of 16 amino acids. The V gene's germline CDR1 is SGHRS and CDR2 YFSETQ. J was trimmed by 1 base and V by 2 bases; bases with no gene match: 3. The complete variable domain, with remaining parts taken from reference TRBV5-1 and TRBJ2-5, reads KAGVTQTPRYLIKTRGQQVTLSCSPISGHRSVSWYQQTPGQGLQFLFEYFSETQRNKGNFPGRFSGRQFSNSRSEMNVSTLELGDSALYLCASSLGLAGTQETQYFGPGTRLLVL.

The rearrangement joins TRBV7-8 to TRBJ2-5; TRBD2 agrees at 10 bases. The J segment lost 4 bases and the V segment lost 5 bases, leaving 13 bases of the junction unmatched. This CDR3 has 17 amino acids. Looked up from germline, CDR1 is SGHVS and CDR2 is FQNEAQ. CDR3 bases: TGTGCCAGCAGCGCAAGCGGGAGGGCCTCGATGCGAGAGACCCAGTACTTC. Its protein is CASSASGRASMRETQYF. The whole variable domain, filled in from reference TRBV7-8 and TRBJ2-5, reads GAGVSQSPRYKVAKRGQDVALRCDPISGHVSLFWYQQALGQGPEFLTYFQNEAQLDKSGLPSDRFFAERPEGSVSTLKIQRTQQEDSAVYLCASSASGRASMRETQYFGPGTRLLVL.

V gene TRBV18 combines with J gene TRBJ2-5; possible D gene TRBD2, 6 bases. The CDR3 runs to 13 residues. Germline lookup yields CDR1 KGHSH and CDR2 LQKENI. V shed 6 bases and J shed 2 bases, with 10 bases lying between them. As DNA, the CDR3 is TGTGCCAGCTCCGGGGGTAGGCAAGAGACCCAGTACTTC. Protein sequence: CASSGGRQETQYF.

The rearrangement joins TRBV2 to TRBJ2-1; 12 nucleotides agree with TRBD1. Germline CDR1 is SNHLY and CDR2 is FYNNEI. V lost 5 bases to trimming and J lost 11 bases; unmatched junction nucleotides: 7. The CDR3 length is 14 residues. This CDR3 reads CASSYPGQGAKQFF. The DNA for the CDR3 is TGTGCCAGCAGTTACCCGGGACAGGGGGCAAAGCAGTTCTTC.

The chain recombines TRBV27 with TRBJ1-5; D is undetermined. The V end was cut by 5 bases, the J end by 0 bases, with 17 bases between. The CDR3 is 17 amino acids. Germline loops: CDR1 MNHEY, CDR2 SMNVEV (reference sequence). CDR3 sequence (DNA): TGTGCCAGCAGTCCCACACCGCAAAGGTATAGCAATCAGCCCCAGCATTTT. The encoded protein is CASSPTPQRYSNQPQHF.

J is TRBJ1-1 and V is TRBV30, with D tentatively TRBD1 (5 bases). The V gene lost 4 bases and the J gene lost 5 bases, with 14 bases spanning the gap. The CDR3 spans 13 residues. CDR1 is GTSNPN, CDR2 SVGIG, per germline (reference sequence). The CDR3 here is CAWTLGRDTEAFF. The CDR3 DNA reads TGTGCCTGGACATTGGGGCGGGATACTGAAGCTTTCTTT.

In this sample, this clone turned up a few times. Here the CDR3 reads CASSLLGDGRNSPLHF. DNA for the CDR3: TGTGCCAGCAGTTTATTGGGGGACGGCCGTAATTCACCCCTCCACTTT. The chain employs TRBV27 and TRBJ1-6, with D possibly TRBD1 on 5 matching bases. Looked up from germline, CDR1 is MNHEY and CDR2 is SMNVEV (reference sequence). This CDR3 is built from 16 residues. Trimming removed 1 base from V and 6 bases from J, with 13 bases in between.

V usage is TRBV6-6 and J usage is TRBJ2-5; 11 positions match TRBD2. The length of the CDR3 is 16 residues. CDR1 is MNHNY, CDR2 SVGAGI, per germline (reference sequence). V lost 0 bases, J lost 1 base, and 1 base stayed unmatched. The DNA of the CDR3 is TGTGCCAGCAGTTACTCTCTAGCGGGAGGCCAAGAGACCCAGTACTTC. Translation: CASSYSLAGGQETQYF.

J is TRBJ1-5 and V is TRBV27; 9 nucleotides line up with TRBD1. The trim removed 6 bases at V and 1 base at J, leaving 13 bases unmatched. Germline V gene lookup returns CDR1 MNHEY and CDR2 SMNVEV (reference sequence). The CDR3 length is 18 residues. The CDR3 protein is CASRSTGTGTLSNQPQHF. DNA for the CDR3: TGTGCCAGCAGATCAACCGGGACAGGGACCTTGAGCAATCAGCCCCAGCATTTT.

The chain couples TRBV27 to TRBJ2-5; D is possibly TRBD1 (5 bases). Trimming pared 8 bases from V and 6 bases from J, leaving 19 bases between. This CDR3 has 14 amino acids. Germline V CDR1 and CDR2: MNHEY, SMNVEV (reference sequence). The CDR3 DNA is TGTGCCAGCCTCCCTTTGGCAGGGTCGCAGACCCAGTACTTC. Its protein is CASLPLAGSQTQYF.

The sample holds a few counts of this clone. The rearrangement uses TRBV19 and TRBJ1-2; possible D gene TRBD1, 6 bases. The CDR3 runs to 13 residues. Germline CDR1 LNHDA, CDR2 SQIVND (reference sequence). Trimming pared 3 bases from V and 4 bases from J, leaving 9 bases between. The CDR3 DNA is TGTGCCAGTAGTATTGGACAGTCCTATGGCTACACCTTC. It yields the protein CASSIGQSYGYTF.

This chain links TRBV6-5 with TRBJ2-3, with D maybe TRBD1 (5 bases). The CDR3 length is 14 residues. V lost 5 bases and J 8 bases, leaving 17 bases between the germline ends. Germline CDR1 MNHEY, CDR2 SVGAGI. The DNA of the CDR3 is TGTGCCAGCAGTCCAACCAGGGCGCCCGCTACGCAGTATTTT. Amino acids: CASSPTRAPATQYF.

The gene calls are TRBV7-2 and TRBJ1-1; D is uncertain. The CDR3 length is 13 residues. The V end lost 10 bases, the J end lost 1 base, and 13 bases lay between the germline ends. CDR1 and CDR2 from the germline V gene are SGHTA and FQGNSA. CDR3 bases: TGTGCCACCATACGACCCGGGAACACTGAAGCTTTCTTT. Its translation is CATIRPGNTEAFF.

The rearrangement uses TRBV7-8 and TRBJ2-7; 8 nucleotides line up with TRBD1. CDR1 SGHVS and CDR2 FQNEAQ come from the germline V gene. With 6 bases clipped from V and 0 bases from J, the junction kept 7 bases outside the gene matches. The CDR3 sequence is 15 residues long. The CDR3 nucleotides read TGTGCCAGCAGTTTACGGGACAGGACCTCCTACGAGCAGTACTTC. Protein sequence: CASSLRDRTSYEQYF.

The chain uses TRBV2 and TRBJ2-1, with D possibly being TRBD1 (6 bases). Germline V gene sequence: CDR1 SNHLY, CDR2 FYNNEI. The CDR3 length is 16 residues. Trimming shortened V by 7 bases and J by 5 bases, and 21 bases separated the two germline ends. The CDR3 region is CASTPPGTLNDNEQFF. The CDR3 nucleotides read TGTGCCAGCACCCCTCCCGGGACACTTAACGACAATGAGCAGTTCTTC.